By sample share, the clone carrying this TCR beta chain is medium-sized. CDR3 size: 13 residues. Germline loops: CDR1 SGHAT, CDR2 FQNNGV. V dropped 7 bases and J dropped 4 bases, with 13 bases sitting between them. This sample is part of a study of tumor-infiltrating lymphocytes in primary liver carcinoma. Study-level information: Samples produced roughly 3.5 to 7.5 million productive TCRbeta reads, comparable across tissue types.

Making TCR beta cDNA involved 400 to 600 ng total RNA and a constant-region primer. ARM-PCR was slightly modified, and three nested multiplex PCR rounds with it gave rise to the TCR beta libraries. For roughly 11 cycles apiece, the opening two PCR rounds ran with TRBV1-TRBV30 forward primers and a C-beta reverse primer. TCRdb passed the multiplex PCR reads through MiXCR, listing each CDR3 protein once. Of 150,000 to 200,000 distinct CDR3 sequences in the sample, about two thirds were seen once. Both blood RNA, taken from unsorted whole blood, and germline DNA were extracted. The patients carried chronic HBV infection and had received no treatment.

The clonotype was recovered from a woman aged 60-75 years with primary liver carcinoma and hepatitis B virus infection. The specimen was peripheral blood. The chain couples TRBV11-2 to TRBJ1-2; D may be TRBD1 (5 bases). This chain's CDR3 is CASTTLGLYGYTF. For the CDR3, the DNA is TGTGCCAGCACCACCCTGGGACTCTATGGCTACACCTTC.